Given below is one TCR beta chain in context. The data were obtained in a study of CD8 T cells in Susac syndrome. Germline CDR1 and CDR2: LGHDT and YNNKEL (reference sequence). The CDR3 loop spans 16 amino acids. Trimming cost V 3 bases and J 9 bases, with 18 bases left between them. Reverse transcription of about 0.5 to 1 ug RNA used random hexamers. TCRdb recomputed calls from the immunoSEQ multiplex PCR reads with MiXCR, one row per CDR3 protein. The sample consists of about 430,000 distinct CDR3 sequences, approximately 85% of them appearing once. TEMRA cells were enriched by FACS, and CD4+ and CD8+ T cells were negatively isolated.

The V call is TRBV3-1, the J call TRBJ1-6; D is perhaps TRBD1 (6 bases). This TCR was recovered from a human donor with multiple sclerosis. Source material: CD8+ T cells from PBMCs. CDR3 in DNA: TGTGCCAGCAGCCACCACGGTGAGCAGGGGATTTCACCCCTCCACTTT. Translation gives CASSHHGEQGISPLHF.